The sequence of this T cell receptor beta chain was determined in a study of cytomegalovirus exposure and HLA in healthy donors. Findings and caveats of the study: Researchers left out some V segments, among them TRBV6-2 and TRBV6-3, as indistinguishable. HLA alleles were associated with 18,000 or so TCR beta sequences in a later analysis at 0.05 false discovery rate.

This clone is medium-sized by frequency. Its cognate antigen is unknown. V shed 0 bases, J shed 0 bases, and the junction held 0 bases outside the gene matches. The germline gives CDR1 LGHNA, CDR2 YNFKEQ. The CDR3 covers 15 residues. In the PCR, 60 Vbeta and 13 Jbeta primers were used. The repertoire was sequenced with immunoSEQ multiplex PCR; TCRdb's copy has only in-frame clones and lacks some. In total, the table holds about 25,000 clones. Sequencing used PBMCs. The V gene is TRBV4-2, the J gene TRBJ2-7; 9 nucleotides align to TRBD2. This TCR came from a male donor in good health and CMV-seropositive. The CDR3 protein is CASSQEREGSYEQYF. The CDR3 region has the DNA TGTGCCAGCAGCCAAGAGCGGGAGGGCTCCTACGAGCAGTACTTC.